These 20 T cell receptor beta chains originate from one sample sequenced in a study of OX40 agonist ivuxolimab in advanced cancers. Sequencing was performed with immunoSEQ multiplex PCR; in TCRdb, only in-frame clones are kept and a portion is missing. In the table there are roughly 40,000 clones, around 90% of which are singletons. Sample: CD4+ or CD8+ T cells sorted from blood, taken in a trial of the OX40 agonist ivuxolimab. These TCRs come from an adult with an advanced solid tumor such as melanoma, head and neck, liver or kidney cancer.

The chain is built from TRBV9 and TRBJ1-6; 7 bases line up with TRBD1. V shed 0 bases, J shed 9 bases, and the junction held 6 bases outside the gene matches. Germline CDR1 reads SGDLS; CDR2 reads YYNGEE. CDR3 size: 15 residues. The CDR3, as DNA: TGTGCCAGCAGCGTAGCGGGACAGCCGACTTCACCCCTCCACTTT. It specifies CASSVAGQPTSPLHF.

The CDR3 sequence: CASSLVGDEQYF. DNA for the CDR3: TGTGCCAGCAGCTTGGTCGGGGACGAGCAGTACTTC. The rearrangement links TRBV5-8 to TRBJ2-7, with D possibly TRBD2 on 5 matching bases. The V gene lost 0 bases and the J gene lost 5 bases, with 6 bases spanning the gap. CDR3 length equals 12 residues. The V gene's germline CDR1 is SGHTS and CDR2 YDEGEE.

The gene calls are TRBV6-4 and TRBJ2-6; possibly TRBD2 for D (5 bases). The CDR3 runs to 16 residues. Germline V lookup: CDR1 MRHNA, CDR2 SNTAGT. V lost 4 bases and J lost 2, with 12 bases in between. The CDR3 sequence: CASSVAGSPGANVLTF. The CDR3 DNA is TGTGCCAGCAGTGTCGCGGGTAGTCCTGGGGCCAACGTCCTGACTTTC.

V is TRBV20-1 and J is TRBJ2-3; the D is unclear. Germline V gene sequence: CDR1 DFQATT, CDR2 SNEGSKA (reference sequence). The CDR3 runs 11 residues. Trimming removed 6 bases at V and 8 bases at J, with 12 bases between. The CDR3 DNA sequence: TGCAGTGCCGCTTCCGAGATTACGCAGTATTTT. The encoded protein is CSAASEITQYF.

V usage is TRBV7-9 and J usage is TRBJ2-7; D not resolved. From germline, CDR1 is SEHNR and CDR2 FQNEAQ (reference sequence). V lost 2 bases, J lost 1 base, and 3 bases lay in between. The CDR3 runs to 12 residues. CDR3 protein: CASSLSSYEQYF. For the CDR3, the DNA is TGTGCCAGCAGCTTATCATCCTACGAGCAGTACTTC.

The J gene is TRBJ2-7, the V gene TRBV6-5; 7 bases match TRBD1. CDR3 length: 15 amino acids. The V and J ends lost 7 bases and 0 bases, in that order; junction bases with no gene match: 9. Per the germline V gene, CDR1 is MNHEY and CDR2 is SVGAGI. CDR3 loop: CASIGVSGGSYEQYF. The CDR3 DNA follows: TGTGCCAGCATAGGGGTGTCAGGGGGCTCCTACGAGCAGTACTTC.

The V call is TRBV7-9, the J call TRBJ1-1; D might be TRBD1 (5 bases). This CDR3 spans 16 amino acids. Germline V gene data show CDR1 as SEHNR and CDR2 as FQNEAQ (reference sequence). Trimming removed 2 bases from V and 5 bases from J, with 18 bases in between. The CDR3 sequence: CASSLMLGVPVTEAFF. CDR3 DNA: TGTGCCAGCAGCTTAATGTTGGGGGTGCCGGTGACTGAAGCTTTCTTT.

The chain joins TRBV6-6 to TRBJ2-7; weak D call: TRBD2 (6 bases). Germline loops: CDR1 MNHNY, CDR2 SVGAGI (reference sequence). The CDR3 extends over 16 amino acids. Between the trimmed V and J ends, which lost 6 bases and 0 bases, there was a span of 18 bases. CDR3 residues: CASRPTSGLNSYEQYF. CDR3 coding DNA: TGTGCCAGCAGACCCACGAGCGGGCTAAACTCCTACGAGCAGTACTTC.

J is TRBJ1-5 and V is TRBV7-9, with D possibly TRBD1 on 6 matching bases. CDR1 is SEHNR and CDR2 is FQNEAQ in the germline V gene (reference sequence). There are 14 residues in the CDR3. With 2 bases removed from V and 4 bases from J, the gap between germline ends came to 9 bases. The CDR3 region is CASSLSTGNQPQHF. The CDR3 DNA reads as TGTGCCAGCAGCTTAAGTACAGGGAATCAGCCCCAGCATTTT. The full variable domain, completed using reference TRBV7-9 and TRBJ1-5, is DTGVSQNPRHKITKRGQNVTFRCDPISEHNRLYWYRQTLGQGPEFLTYFQNEAQLEKSRLLSDRFSAERPKGSFSTLEIQRTEQGDSAMYLCASSLSTGNQPQHFGDGTRLSIL.

The chain employs TRBV27 and TRBJ2-3, with D possibly being TRBD1 (6 bases). Trimming stripped 9 bases from V and 3 bases from J, with 16 bases between. Looked up from germline, CDR1 is MNHEY and CDR2 is SMNVEV (reference sequence). This CDR3 is 14 amino acids long. Written as DNA, the CDR3 is TGTGCCAGTGCCCGAGGGGGAGCTACAGATACGCAGTATTTT. Translating gives CASARGGATDTQYF.

V is TRBV5-4 and J is TRBJ2-1; 9 bases align to TRBD2. This CDR3 spans 19 amino acids. Looked up from germline, CDR1 is SGHNT and CDR2 is YYREEE (reference sequence). V was pared by 4 bases and J by 0 bases, with 14 bases of the junction left unmatched. CDR3 residues: CASSGWASGTASSYNEQFF. Written as DNA, the CDR3 is TGTGCCAGCAGCGGGTGGGCTAGCGGGACGGCGAGCTCCTACAATGAGCAGTTCTTC.

J is TRBJ2-1 and V is TRBV5-6; the match to TRBD2 covers 7 bases. Germline V gene lookup returns CDR1 SGHDT and CDR2 YYEEEE. With V trimmed by 4 bases and J by 16 bases, 8 bases remained unmatched. CDR3 length: 11 residues. CDR3 nucleotide sequence: TGTGCCAGCAGCCACGGGACTATCAGTTTCTTC. Its translation: CASSHGTISFF.

This chain connects TRBV18 to TRBJ1-1, with TRBD1 matching over 7 bases. J gave up 8 bases and V 2 bases, and 8 bases lay outside the gene matches. Germline V gene sequence: CDR1 KGHSH, CDR2 LQKENI. The CDR3 is made up of 14 amino acids. CDR3 bases: TGTGCCAGCTCACCAAGGCGGGGGGACAGAGAAGCTTTCTTT. The encoded protein is CASSPRRGDREAFF.

The CDR3 loop is CASSYSGRLEAFF. Here the CDR3 DNA reads TGTGCCAGCAGTTACTCGGGCAGGCTAGAAGCTTTCTTT. The V and J genes are TRBV6-6 and TRBJ1-1; the D is unclear. The V end was cut by 0 bases, the J end by 8 bases, with 10 bases between. This CDR3 contains 13 residues. In germline, CDR1 is MNHNY, CDR2 SVGAGI (reference sequence).

The V and J genes are TRBV7-9 and TRBJ2-1; TRBD2 matches at 11 bases. CDR1 and CDR2 (germline): SEHNR, FQNEAQ (reference sequence). Germline trimming cut 5 bases from V and 2 bases from J; bases unmatched to any gene: 8. This CDR3 is 17 amino acids long. The CDR3 bases are TGTGCCAGCAGCACCCAACTAGCGGGAGTTACCTACAATGAGCAGTTCTTC. It translates to CASSTQLAGVTYNEQFF.

The rearrangement joins TRBV13 to TRBJ2-1; 8 bases are a match to TRBD2. The CDR3 is made up of 13 amino acids. Germline V gene data show CDR1 as PRHDT and CDR2 as FYEKMQ (reference sequence). The V and J ends lost 4 bases and 4 bases, in that order; junction bases with no gene match: 0. The DNA for the CDR3 is TGTGCCAGCAGCTCGGGGGGGTACAATGAGCAGTTCTTC. This gives the protein CASSSGGYNEQFF.

This chain connects TRBV11-2 to TRBJ2-3; 12 positions match TRBD2. The junction had 13 bases not matched to a gene; V was cut back by 0 bases and J by 6 bases. Germline CDR1 is SGHAT and CDR2 is FQNNGV. The CDR3 is made up of 19 amino acids. CDR3 amino acids: CASSLDGAGLAGPRDTQYF. The CDR3 DNA is TGTGCCAGCAGCTTAGATGGAGCAGGACTAGCGGGACCCCGGGATACGCAGTATTTT.

Only one count was recorded for this clone. In the same sample, other DNA sequences code for this CDR3. The chain joins TRBV4-1 to TRBJ2-7, with D hard to call. The CDR3 is made up of 14 amino acids. V was pared by 10 bases and J by 2 bases, with 18 bases between. Looked up from germline, CDR1 is MGHRA and CDR2 is YSYEKL. The CDR3 DNA is TGCGCCACCTCACGAATAGGGAATACCTACGAGCAGTACTTC. Translated, it gives CATSRIGNTYEQYF.

The rearrangement uses TRBV2 and TRBJ1-5, with unresolved D. The CDR3 extends over 15 amino acids. V lost 8 bases, J lost 2 bases, and 16 bases lay in between. Germline CDR1 and CDR2: SNHLY and FYNNEI. The CDR3 sequence is CASLGSQRGNQPQHF. Here the CDR3 DNA reads TGTGCCAGCCTAGGTTCCCAAAGGGGCAATCAGCCCCAGCATTTT.

V is TRBV29-1 and J is TRBJ1-1; D is ambiguous. CDR1 and CDR2 (germline): SQVTM, ANQGSEA. With 7 bases removed from V and 0 bases from J, the gap between germline ends came to 9 bases. There are 12 residues in the CDR3. Written as DNA, the CDR3 is TGCAGCGCTGGGAGGGTGAACACTGAAGCTTTCTTT. It specifies CSAGRVNTEAFF.